Detailed here is one TCR beta chain. In its sample, this clone was seen a few times. Its antigen is currently not known. Nothing much larger sits one base from this clone, and base qualities are not available. The library was built by means of the immunoSEQ multiplex PCR assay. TCRdb took this table from immuneACCESS and kept in-frame rearrangements with V and J called. Such tables lack part of the clones; where checked against another copy, unresolved V genes explain under half of the gap, and the rest is unexplained. The table for this sample lists 85,000 to 95,000 clones; roughly 90% of them were counted only once. Around 1% of the sample comes from the top ten. The sample comes from a study of control samples from healthy donors and cancer patients (dated by TCRdb to 2020 to 2021). The CDR3 numbers 18 residues from cysteine through phenylalanine. Kept here is only the CDR3 DNA, which spans 54 bases and is read in frame from base 1. According to the germline V gene, CDR1 reads MGHDK and CDR2 reads SYGVNS. V is cut by 0 bases and J by 8 bases, and the space between the germline ends is 25 bases.

The TCR originated in a woman aged 30 to 39 in good health. In this chain, TRBV25-1 is recombined with TRBJ1-2, with TRBD1 perhaps the D gene, on 5 matching bases. Sample: blood. The CDR3 reads as follows: CASSEYLTTRGTGQGYTF. The DNA sequence reads TGTGCCAGCAGTGAATATCTCACTACGAGGGGAACAGGACAAGGCTACACCTTC.